The 8 T cell receptor beta chains given below trace back to one sample, sequenced in a study of blood T cell repertoires in COVID-19. Only in-frame clones appear in the TCRdb table, and some are missing; sequencing was by immunoSEQ multiplex PCR. The table includes roughly 300,000 clones, roughly 84% detected once. Sequences were obtained from PBMCs or T cells enriched from blood (not recorded which). The receptors derive from a woman between 25 and 40 years old who had recovered from COVID-19.

The chain combines TRBV30 with TRBJ1-2, with D possibly matching TRBD1 (5 bases). The CDR3 has 12 amino acids. Germline CDR1 reads GTSNPN; CDR2 reads SVGIG (reference sequence). V shed 7 bases and J shed 5 bases, with 14 bases lying between them. The CDR3 bases are TGTGCCTCGCTTCAGGGCGGTTATGGCTACACCTTC. Translation: CASLQGGYGYTF.

The chain employs TRBV19 and TRBJ1-2; D gene ambiguous. Germline CDR1 is LNHDA and CDR2 is SQIVND (reference sequence). With 6 bases removed from V and 2 bases from J, the gap between germline ends came to 16 bases. The CDR3 length is 15 residues. The CDR3 reads CASSFRYPRNYGYTF. The CDR3 coding sequence is TGTGCCAGTAGCTTCCGTTATCCGCGGAACTATGGCTACACCTTC. Variable domain in full (rest from reference TRBV19 and TRBJ1-2): DGGITQSPKYLFRKEGQNVTLSCEQNLNHDAMYWYRQDPGQGLRLIYYSQIVNDFQKGDIAEGYSVSREKKESFPLTVTSAQKNPTAFYLCASSFRYPRNYGYTFGSGTRLTVV.

CDR3 sequence reads: CASRFSGTRYNEQFF. CDR3 sequence (DNA): TGTGCCAGCAGGTTCTCGGGGACTAGATACAATGAGCAGTTCTTC. The chain links TRBV5-4 to TRBJ2-1, with 8 bases matching TRBD2. The CDR3 covers 15 residues. Germline V lookup: CDR1 SGHNT, CDR2 YYREEE (reference sequence). V shed 5 bases and J 4 bases; nucleotides not matched to a gene: 8.

The chain combines TRBV7-9 with TRBJ1-4, with a tentative D call TRBD1 (6 bases). The CDR3 length is 17 residues. Germline V gives CDR1 SEHNR, CDR2 FQNEAQ (reference sequence). V gave up 5 bases and J gave up 3 bases, with 19 bases separating them. In nucleotides, the CDR3 is TGTGCCAGCAGCGCCCGACAGGTTCGGGTGTCTAATGAAAAACTGTTTTTT. It encodes CASSARQVRVSNEKLFF.

The chain links TRBV21-1 to TRBJ1-2; the table assigns TRBD1, which was not confirmed against the DNA. TRBV21-1 is termed a pseudogene. This CDR3 has 13 amino acids. This CDR3 reads CASNRTGDYGYTF. In DNA form, the CDR3 reads TGTGCCAGCAACCGGACAGGGGACTATGGCTACACCTTC.

The chain has TRBV7-2 and TRBJ2-5, with 7 bases lining up with TRBD2. V lost 3 bases to trimming and J lost 0 bases; unmatched junction nucleotides: 4. This CDR3 is built from 15 residues. Germline values: CDR1 SGHTA, CDR2 FQGNSA. The CDR3 bases are TGTGCCAGCAGCTTCCAGGGAGGGTACCAAGAGACCCAGTACTTC. This sequence encodes CASSFQGGYQETQYF.

The V and J genes are TRBV10-3 and TRBJ2-1; maybe TRBD1 (5 bases). This CDR3 is 16 amino acids long. Per germline, CDR1 ENHRY and CDR2 SYGVKD. V gave up 0 bases and J gave up 3 bases, with 12 bases separating them. CDR3 DNA: TGTGCCATCAGTGAGTCGGCAGGGAAGGGCTACAATGAGCAGTTCTTC. It is translated as CAISESAGKGYNEQFF.

The chain couples TRBV7-2 to TRBJ2-5; 7 bases map to TRBD2. This CDR3 has 15 amino acids. The germline CDR1 and CDR2 sequences are SGHTA and FQGNSA. Unmatched junction bases numbered 9, after V lost 3 bases and J lost 5 bases. CDR3 coding DNA: TGTGCCAGCAGCTTTTTCCCCCAGGGAGGGGAGACCCAGTACTTC. It specifies CASSFFPQGGETQYF.